A selection of T cell receptor beta chains follows, all from one sample in a study of T cells after yellow fever vaccination. TCRdb ran MiXCR on the 5' RACE reads and lists one entry per CDR3 protein. The sample lists around 330,000 distinct CDR3 sequences, roughly 3.5% occurring once. This specimen was PBMCs, taken on the day of the yellow fever booster vaccination. These receptors came from a young man who received the YFV17D yellow fever vaccine. CDR3s include the opening cysteine and the closing phenylalanine or tryptophan. D genes are given only for firm matches. Some rows mark clone size as missing; the rest say once, few, many or name a class of expanded clone.

TRBJ2-5,TRBD2,-,TRBV11-2,CASSLTLAVQETQYF,TGTGCCAGCAGCTTAACGCTAGCGGTCCAAGAGACCCAGTACTTC
TRBJ2-3,-,-,TRBV9,CASSPRGPPDTQYF,TGTGCCAGCAGCCCCAGGGGTCCCCCGGATACGCAGTATTTT
TRBJ2-2,-,-,TRBV9,CASSVGPLTANTGELFF,TGTGCCAGCAGCGTAGGCCCCTTGACAGCGAACACCGGGGAGCTGTTTTTT
TRBJ2-1,-,many,TRBV20-1,CSAAREGYNEQFF,TGCAGTGCCGCCAGGGAAGGTTACAATGAGCAGTTCTTC
TRBJ2-5,-,many,TRBV5-1,CASSLAGLTQETQYF,TGCGCCAGCAGCTTGGCCGGGCTAACGCAAGAGACCCAGTACTTC
TRBJ2-5,TRBD2,many,TRBV5-6,CASSLAGEQTQYF,TGTGCCAGCAGCTTAGCGGGGGAGCAGACCCAGTACTTC
TRBJ1-4,TRBD1,-,TRBV18,CASSWRTGANEKLFF,TGTGCCAGCTCCTGGCGGACAGGGGCTAATGAAAAACTGTTTTTT
TRBJ2-1,-,many,TRBV20-1,CKGAAYNEQFF,TGCAAAGGGGCGGCCTACAATGAGCAGTTCTTC
TRBJ2-7,-,-,TRBV18,CASSPESTHEQYF,TGTGCCAGCTCACCTGAGAGTACCCACGAGCAGTACTTC
TRBJ2-1,-,-,TRBV20-1,CSAGSRGQSLYEQFF,TGCAGTGCTGGAAGCCGGGGACAATCCTTGTACGAGCAGTTCTTC
TRBJ1-4,-,few,TRBV9,CASSPQGTANEKLFF,TGTGCCAGCAGCCCGCAGGGTACAGCTAATGAAAAACTGTTTTTT
TRBJ1-2,TRBD1,few,TRBV5-6,CASSFSGTGHTF,TGTGCCAGCAGCTTCTCCGGGACAGGACACACCTTC
TRBJ2-4,-,many,TRBV20-1,CSGRGWQSENIQYF,TGCAGTGGCAGAGGGTGGCAGAGTGAAAACATTCAGTACTTC
TRBJ1-2,TRBD1,few,TRBV6-5,CASSYGQGNGYTF,TGTGCCAGCAGTTACGGACAGGGGAATGGCTACACCTTC
TRBJ2-1,TRBD2,few,TRBV19,CASLSGGTRSNEQFF,TGTGCCAGTCTGTCAGGAGGGACTAGAAGCAATGAGCAGTTCTTC
TRBJ1-2,-,few,TRBV7-9,CASSSGVYGYTF,TGTGCCAGCAGCTCAGGGGTCTATGGCTACACCTTC
TRBJ2-7,TRBD1,-,TRBV5-4,CASSWTGERNEQYF,TGTGCCAGCAGCTGGACAGGGGAGCGCAACGAGCAGTACTTC
TRBJ1-1,TRBD1,many,TRBV20-1,CSARSDRDTEAFF,TGCAGTGCCCGCAGTGACAGGGACACTGAAGCTTTCTTT
TRBJ2-7,-,few,TRBV16,CASSEGRGPYEQYF,TGTGCCAGCAGCGAGGGACGCGGCCCCTACGAGCAGTACTTC
TRBJ2-1,-,few,TRBV7-8,CASSLGVGEQFF,TGTGCCAGCAGCTTGGGGGTAGGGGAGCAGTTCTTC
TRBJ1-5,-,-,TRBV19,CASSIMEDQPQHF,TGTGCCAGTAGTATAATGGAAGATCAGCCCCAGCATTTT
TRBJ2-3,TRBD2,many,TRBV4-1,CASSQGVPLAADFAQYF,TGCGCCAGCAGCCAGGGGGTCCCACTAGCGGCGGACTTTGCGCAGTATTTT
TRBJ2-5,TRBD2,many,TRBV20-1,CSAGTSPDGGTQYF,TGCAGCGCCGGGACTAGCCCTGATGGAGGGACCCAGTACTTC
TRBJ2-7,TRBD1,-,TRBV11-2,CASSLEAGTGGYEQYF,TGTGCCAGCAGCTTAGAAGCCGGGACAGGGGGCTACGAGCAGTACTTC
TRBJ2-1,-,many,TRBV7-2,CASSLRLSNEQFF,TGTGCCAGCAGCTTACGGCTATCCAATGAGCAGTTCTTC
TRBJ2-5,-,many,TRBV6-6,CASRRPPAQETQYF,TGTGCCAGCAGGAGACCCCCAGCCCAAGAGACCCAGTACTTC
TRBJ2-4,-,many,TRBV20-1,CSTPPGIAKNIQYF,TGCAGTACCCCTCCAGGCATAGCCAAAAACATTCAGTACTTC
TRBJ2-5,-,many,TRBV20-1,CSAGAGYGTQYF,TGCAGTGCTGGGGCGGGGTACGGGACCCAGTACTTC
TRBJ1-2,TRBD1,few,TRBV4-2,CASSQVGTGDNYGYTF,TGTGCCAGCAGCCAGGTCGGGACAGGCGATAACTATGGCTACACCTTC
TRBJ1-2,-,many,TRBV10-3,CAISEYRDGANYGYTF,TGTGCCATCAGTGAGTACCGGGACGGAGCTAACTATGGCTACACCTTC
TRBJ2-2,-,few,TRBV5-1,CASSFQGDGELFF,TGCGCCAGCAGCTTTCAAGGGGACGGGGAGCTGTTTTTT
TRBJ2-7,-,many,TRBV12-3/TRBV12-4,CASSLGVEQYF,TGTGCCAGCAGTTTGGGGGTCGAGCAGTACTTC
TRBJ2-5,-,-,TRBV6-5,CASSYGGASGPQETQYF,TGTGCCAGCAGCTATGGGGGGGCTAGCGGACCACAAGAGACCCAGTACTTC
TRBJ2-1,-,few,TRBV27,CASSLQGFYNEQFF,TGTGCCAGCAGTTTGCAGGGCTTCTACAATGAGCAGTTCTTC
TRBJ1-1,-,-,TRBV27,CASSTEGLTEAFF,TGTGCCAGCAGTACCGAAGGTCTCACTGAAGCTTTCTTT
TRBJ2-7,TRBD1,many,TRBV7-9,CASSLVHRDRGHEQYF,TGTGCCAGCAGCTTGGTACACCGGGACAGGGGTCACGAGCAGTACTTC
TRBJ1-2,-,many,TRBV10-3,CAIRYGQVDYGYTF,TGTGCCATCAGGTACGGCCAGGTCGACTATGGCTACACCTTC
TRBJ2-7,-,-,TRBV12-3/TRBV12-4,CASRFERNEQYF,TGTGCCAGCAGATTTGAAAGGAACGAGCAGTACTTC
TRBJ2-4,TRBD1,many,TRBV4-3,CASSQEGGDRGGNIQYF,TGCGCCAGCAGCCAAGAAGGGGGCGACAGGGGCGGAAACATTCAGTACTTC
TRBJ2-5,TRBD1,-,TRBV7-9,CASSLGRGLQETQYF,TGTGCCAGCAGCTTAGGCAGGGGGCTGCAAGAGACCCAGTACTTC
TRBJ2-5,-,many,TRBV29-1,CSVNGGLMIQETQYF,TGCAGCGTGAATGGGGGCCTCATGATTCAAGAGACCCAGTACTTC
TRBJ2-5,-,few,TRBV13,CASSRPLDRQEETQYF,TGTGCCAGCAGCCGCCCTCTTGACAGACAGGAAGAGACCCAGTACTTC
TRBJ2-7,TRBD1,many,TRBV20-1,CSASTGLAQGEQYF,TGCAGTGCATCGACAGGGTTGGCTCAAGGCGAGCAGTACTTC